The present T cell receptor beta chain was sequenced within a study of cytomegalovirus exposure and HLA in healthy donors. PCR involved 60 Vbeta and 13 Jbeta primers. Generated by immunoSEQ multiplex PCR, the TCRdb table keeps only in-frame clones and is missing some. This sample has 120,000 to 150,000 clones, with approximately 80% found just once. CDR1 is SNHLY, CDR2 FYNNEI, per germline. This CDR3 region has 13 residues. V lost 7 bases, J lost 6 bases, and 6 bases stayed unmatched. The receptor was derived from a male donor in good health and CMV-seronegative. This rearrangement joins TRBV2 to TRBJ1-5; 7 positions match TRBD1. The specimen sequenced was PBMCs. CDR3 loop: CASMKGAGQPQHF. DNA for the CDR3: TGTGCCAGCATGAAGGGGGCTGGTCAGCCCCAGCATTTT.